Following are 18 T cell receptor beta chains from one sample sequenced in a study of cytomegalovirus exposure and HLA in healthy donors. The assay was immunoSEQ multiplex PCR, and TCRdb's table has in-frame clones only and misses some. Of some 60,000 clones in the sample, approximately 96% were seen once. What was sequenced was PBMCs. The receptors derive from a young man in good health and CMV-seropositive.

The count of this clone is one. This chain uses TRBV5-1 with TRBJ2-1; 11 bases are a match to TRBD2. The length of the CDR3 is 17 residues. Germline CDR1 reads SGHRS; CDR2 reads YFSETQ. V lost 3 bases, J lost 0 bases, and 5 bases stayed unmatched. In DNA, the CDR3 is TGCGCCAGCAGCTCGGGACTAGCGGAGATCTCCTACAATGAGCAGTTCTTC. This sequence encodes CASSSGLAEISYNEQFF.

The chain employs TRBV6-4 and TRBJ2-1; TRBD2 matches at 11 bases. The CDR3 is 15 amino acids. Germline V gene lookup returns CDR1 MRHNA and CDR2 SNTAGT. J lost 5 bases, V lost 6 bases, and 6 bases had no gene match. In nucleotides, the CDR3 is TGTGCCAGCAGCGCGACTAGCGGGGCGCACAATGAGCAGTTCTTC. Translating gives CASSATSGAHNEQFF.

In this sample, this clone turned up once. At one end the junction does not follow the germline gene, possibly because of a read error. The sample has other DNA sequences that encode this CDR3 too. This CDR3 is CASSPTDRGNQPQHF. The CDR3 bases are TGTGCCAGTAGTCCTACGGACAGGGGCAATCAGCCCCAACATTTT. The chain couples TRBV19 to TRBJ1-5, with 9 bases aligning to TRBD1. Per germline, CDR1 LNHDA and CDR2 SQIVND (reference sequence). This CDR3 region has 15 residues.

This rearrangement joins TRBV7-9 to TRBJ2-3; TRBD1 aligns across 8 bases. The CDR3 has 16 residues. After removal of 11 bases from V and 0 bases from J, the junction contained 13 bases not matched to a gene. Germline CDR1 SEHNR, CDR2 FQNEAQ (reference sequence). This CDR3 reads CAAARMDRASTDTQYF. CDR3 DNA: TGTGCCGCGGCTCGAATGGACAGGGCAAGCACAGATACGCAGTATTTT.

This clone was counted once. V usage is TRBV5-4 and J usage is TRBJ2-2, with 9 bases lining up with TRBD1. Germline CDR1 SGHNT, CDR2 YYREEE (reference sequence). The J segment lost 2 bases and the V segment lost 4 bases, leaving 6 bases of the junction unmatched. The CDR3 loop spans 16 amino acids. The CDR3 DNA reads as TGTGCCAGCAGCGGGGGACAGGGACGAAACACCGGGGAGCTGTTTTTT. This sequence encodes CASSGGQGRNTGELFF.

The V call is TRBV28, the J call TRBJ2-3; D might be TRBD1 (5 bases). The CDR3 loop spans 14 amino acids. V shed 3 bases and J shed 4 bases, with 11 bases lying between them. From germline, CDR1 is MDHEN and CDR2 SYDVKM. The CDR3 sequence is CASSFAGSADTQYF. The CDR3 bases are TGTGCCAGCAGTTTCGCAGGGTCGGCAGATACGCAGTATTTT.

V usage is TRBV7-2 and J usage is TRBJ2-1, with 11 bases identical to TRBD2. The CDR3 is 16 residues long. Per the germline V gene, CDR1 is SGHTA and CDR2 is FQGNSA. V was clipped by 3 bases and J by 4 bases; unmatched bases: 5. CDR3 loop: CASSFLLAGEYNEQFF. For the CDR3, the DNA is TGTGCCAGCAGCTTCCTACTAGCGGGGGAATACAATGAGCAGTTCTTC.

The V and J genes are TRBV28 and TRBJ2-5; 7 bases fit TRBD1. Germline CDR1 MDHEN, CDR2 SYDVKM. Trimming at V came to 6 bases and at J to 2 bases, leaving 9 bases not matched to a gene. The CDR3 is made up of 15 amino acids. CDR3 sequence reads: CASSPTGVWQETQYF. CDR3 bases: TGTGCCAGCAGCCCCACAGGGGTTTGGCAAGAGACCCAGTACTTC.

The chain joins TRBV5-1 to TRBJ2-3; D may be TRBD2 (5 bases). This CDR3 contains 15 residues. Germline CDR1 is SGHRS and CDR2 is YFSETQ. Between the trimmed V and J ends, which lost 0 bases and 0 bases, there was a span of 8 bases. The CDR3 region is CASSLDGGSTDTQYF. DNA of the CDR3: TGCGCCAGCAGCTTGGACGGCGGGAGCACAGATACGCAGTATTTT.

The chain employs TRBV4-2 and TRBJ2-3; 13 nucleotides line up with TRBD2. The germline CDR1 and CDR2 sequences are LGHNA and YNFKEQ. V dropped 3 bases and J dropped 3; count of bases not matched to a gene: 15. This CDR3 spans 20 amino acids. CDR3 residues: CASSHKLPGLAGIGTDTQYF. CDR3 in DNA: TGTGCCAGCAGCCACAAACTACCGGGACTAGCGGGAATTGGAACAGATACGCAGTATTTT.

V usage is TRBV5-6 and J usage is TRBJ2-6; possibly TRBD1 for D (6 bases). In germline, CDR1 is SGHDT, CDR2 YYEEEE. This CDR3 region has 19 residues. With 4 bases removed from V and 3 bases from J, the gap between germline ends came to 23 bases. The CDR3 DNA follows: TGTGCCAGCAGCCGCGACGCCCACACAGGGCAATTTGGGGCCAACGTCCTGACTTTC. Translated, it gives CASSRDAHTGQFGANVLTF.

In this sample, this clone turned up once. This chain connects TRBV7-2 to TRBJ1-3; 7 nucleotides align to TRBD1. With V trimmed by 1 base and J by 0 bases, 6 bases remained unmatched. Germline V gene lookup returns CDR1 SGHTA and CDR2 FQGNSA. The CDR3 is 17 amino acids. CDR3 nucleotides: TGTGCCAGCAGCTTAGATTACGGGACAGTCTCTGGAAACACCATATATTTT. It yields the protein CASSLDYGTVSGNTIYF.

This clone was observed once. The rearrangement joins TRBV6-5 to TRBJ1-5, with 8 bases aligning to TRBD1. CDR1 and CDR2 (germline): MNHEY, SVGAGI. Unmatched junction bases numbered 3, after V lost 7 bases and J lost 1 base. The CDR3 runs 14 residues. The CDR3 region is CASNRQGSNQPQHF. The CDR3 nucleotides read TGTGCCAGCAACAGACAGGGGAGCAATCAGCCCCAGCATTTT.

CDR3 nucleotide sequence: TGTGCCAGCCGAACCTTCCGGAGGGGCGCCGGGGAGCTGTTTTTT. This gives the protein CASRTFRRGAGELFF. V usage is TRBV28 and J usage is TRBJ2-2, with TRBD2 as a possible D gene (6 bases). Trimming left V 8 bases short and J 6 bases short, with 19 bases between. CDR3 length equals 15 residues. Germline CDR1 reads MDHEN; CDR2 reads SYDVKM. The complete variable domain, with remaining parts taken from reference TRBV28 and TRBJ2-2, reads DVKVTQSSRYLVKRTGEKVFLECVQDMDHENMFWYRQDPGLGLRLIYFSYDVKMKEKGDIPEGYSVSREKKERFSLILESASTNQTSMYLCASRTFRRGAGELFFGEGSRLTVL.

V is TRBV4-1 and J is TRBJ2-1; 8 bases fit TRBD2. This CDR3 comprises 18 residues. V lost 4 bases, J lost 0 bases, and 11 bases stayed unmatched. From germline, CDR1 is MGHRA and CDR2 YSYEKL. CDR3 amino acids: CASSRLPLAEVSYNEQFF. The CDR3 nucleotides read TGCGCCAGCAGCCGCCTCCCACTAGCGGAGGTCTCCTACAATGAGCAGTTCTTC.

The gene calls are TRBV10-1 and TRBJ2-7; D is perhaps TRBD1 (6 bases). Germline values: CDR1 WNHNN, CDR2 SYGVQD (reference sequence). The length of the CDR3 is 15 residues. Trimming cost V 0 bases and J 1 base, with 10 bases left between them. The CDR3 protein is CASSESGRGSYEQYF. In DNA, the CDR3 is TGCGCCAGCAGTGAGTCCGGCAGGGGATCCTACGAGCAGTACTTC.

The chain joins TRBV6-6 to TRBJ2-3; 9 nucleotides line up with TRBD2. Trimming at V came to 0 bases and at J to 4 bases, leaving 2 bases not matched to a gene. The CDR3 covers 15 residues. Germline assignment: CDR1 MNHNY and CDR2 SVGAGI (reference sequence). This chain's CDR3 is CASSYSRTSADTQYF. The CDR3, as DNA: TGTGCCAGCAGTTACTCTAGGACTAGCGCAGATACGCAGTATTTT.

This clone came up a few times. The chain couples TRBV18 to TRBJ2-7; TRBD1 agrees at 8 bases. CDR1 KGHSH and CDR2 LQKENI come from the germline V gene. J gave up 5 bases and V 3 bases, and 0 bases lay outside the gene matches. The CDR3 sequence is 12 residues long. CDR3 DNA sequence: TGTGCCAGCTCACCGGACAGGGACGAGCAGTACTTC. Translation gives CASSPDRDEQYF.